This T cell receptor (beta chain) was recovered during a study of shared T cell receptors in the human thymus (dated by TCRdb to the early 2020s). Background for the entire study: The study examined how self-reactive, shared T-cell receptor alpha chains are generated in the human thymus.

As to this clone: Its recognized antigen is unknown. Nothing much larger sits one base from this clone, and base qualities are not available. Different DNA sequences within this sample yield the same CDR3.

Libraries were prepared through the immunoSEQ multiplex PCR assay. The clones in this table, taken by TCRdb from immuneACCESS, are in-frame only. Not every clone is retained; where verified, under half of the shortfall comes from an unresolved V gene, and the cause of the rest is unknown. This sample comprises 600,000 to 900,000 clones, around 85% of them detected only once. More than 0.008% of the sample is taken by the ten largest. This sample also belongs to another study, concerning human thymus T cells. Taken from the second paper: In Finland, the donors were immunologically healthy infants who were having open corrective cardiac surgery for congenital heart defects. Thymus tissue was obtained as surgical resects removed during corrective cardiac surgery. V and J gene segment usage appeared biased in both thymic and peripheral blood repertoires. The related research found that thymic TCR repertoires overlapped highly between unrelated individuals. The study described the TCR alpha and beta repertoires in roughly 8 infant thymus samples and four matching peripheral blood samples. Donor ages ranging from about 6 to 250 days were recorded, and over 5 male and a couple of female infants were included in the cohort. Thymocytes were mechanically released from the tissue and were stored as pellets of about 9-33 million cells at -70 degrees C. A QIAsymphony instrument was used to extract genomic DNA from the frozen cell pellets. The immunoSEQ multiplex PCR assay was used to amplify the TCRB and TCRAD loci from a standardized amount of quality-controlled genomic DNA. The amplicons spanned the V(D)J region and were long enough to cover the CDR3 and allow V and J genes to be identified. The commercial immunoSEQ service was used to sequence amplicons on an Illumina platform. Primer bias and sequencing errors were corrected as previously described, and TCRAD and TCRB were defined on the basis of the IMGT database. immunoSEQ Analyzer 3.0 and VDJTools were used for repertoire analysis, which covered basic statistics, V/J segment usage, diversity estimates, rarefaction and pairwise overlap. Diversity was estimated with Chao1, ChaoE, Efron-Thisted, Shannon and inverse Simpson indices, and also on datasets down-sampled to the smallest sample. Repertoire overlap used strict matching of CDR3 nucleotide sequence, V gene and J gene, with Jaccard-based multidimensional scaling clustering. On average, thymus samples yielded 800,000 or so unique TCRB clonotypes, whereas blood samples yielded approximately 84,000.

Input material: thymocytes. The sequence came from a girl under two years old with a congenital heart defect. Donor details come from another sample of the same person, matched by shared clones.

This receptor has the CDR3 CASSLGQGNGYTF. The bases are TGCGCCAGCAGCTTGGGACAGGGAAATGGCTACACCTTC. Recombination connected TRBV5-1 to TRBJ1-2; 7 middle bases align to TRBD1. Ends trimmed: V by 0 bases, J by 6 bases; bases unmatched to a gene: 2. CDR1 and CDR2, per the germline V gene, are SGHRS and YFSETQ. Including cysteine and phenylalanine, the CDR3 has 13 amino acids. The retained sequence is limited to the CDR3, 39 bases, with the frame set at the first base.